A single sample gave rise to the 14 T cell receptor beta chains below, sequenced in a study of blood T cell repertoires in COVID-19. The protocol was immunoSEQ multiplex PCR, while the TCRdb copy is restricted to in-frame clones and leaves out a portion. The sample has 200,000 or so clones, over 75% seen once. The sample was peripheral blood. These receptors were obtained from a human donor in a cohort sampled during active COVID-19.

The J gene is TRBJ1-4, the V gene TRBV9; 8 bases align to TRBD1. From germline, CDR1 is SGDLS and CDR2 YYNGEE. This CDR3 is 15 amino acids long. V was clipped by 3 bases and J by 7 bases; unmatched bases: 8. The CDR3 loop reads CASSADRGGSEKLFF. Written as DNA, the CDR3 is TGTGCCAGCAGCGCCGACAGGGGAGGCAGTGAAAAACTGTTTTTT.

The rearrangement joins TRBV4-3 to TRBJ1-2; TRBD1 agrees at 8 bases. Trimming cost V 3 bases and J 3 bases; bases outside gene matches: 9. Germline-derived CDR1 and CDR2 are LGHNA and YSLEER. The CDR3 extends over 16 amino acids. The CDR3 reads CASSQRQGKRYYGYTF. The CDR3 DNA reads TGCGCCAGCAGCCAGAGACAGGGGAAAAGGTACTATGGCTACACCTTC.

This clone was detected only once. The chain uses TRBV28 and TRBJ1-4, with 7 bases aligning to TRBD1. This CDR3 comprises 15 residues. Trimming removed 7 bases from V and 5 bases from J; junction bases left unmatched: 10. Germline-derived CDR1 and CDR2 are MDHEN and SYDVKM. The CDR3 reads CASNLGGTANEKLFF. The CDR3 DNA follows: TGTGCCAGCAACCTAGGTGGGACAGCGAATGAAAAACTGTTTTTT.

The V gene is TRBV7-2, the J gene TRBJ1-5; TRBD1 matches at 9 bases. The CDR3 contains 16 residues. Per the germline V gene, CDR1 is SGHTA and CDR2 is FQGNSA. The V segment lost 5 bases and the J segment 5 bases; nucleotides outside the gene matches: 10. The CDR3 coding sequence is TGTGCCAGCAGCGCGAATCTAGGACAGGGGCATCAGCCCCAGCATTTT. Encoded protein: CASSANLGQGHQPQHF.

The chain couples TRBV2 to TRBJ2-7, with D unclear. The V end lost 6 bases, the J end lost 3 bases, and 9 bases lay between the germline ends. CDR3 length: 12 amino acids. Per germline, CDR1 SNHLY and CDR2 FYNNEI. The CDR3 reads CASRYQIYEQYF. The DNA of the CDR3 is TGTGCCAGCAGATACCAGATCTACGAGCAGTACTTC.

CDR3 DNA sequence: TGTGCCAGCAGTCCAGGGGTCTACGAGCAGTACTTC. Its protein product is CASSPGVYEQYF. The chain employs TRBV6-6 and TRBJ2-7; perhaps TRBD1 as D (6 bases). This CDR3 has 12 amino acids. The V gene lost 5 bases and the J gene lost 3 bases, with 8 bases spanning the gap. The germline gives CDR1 MNHNY, CDR2 SVGAGI (reference sequence).

This clone came up once. The chain joins TRBV19 to TRBJ2-2; 8 bases are shared with TRBD2. Unmatched junction bases numbered 5, after V lost 2 bases and J lost 6 bases. This CDR3 is built from 15 residues. Germline V gene lookup returns CDR1 LNHDA and CDR2 SQIVND (reference sequence). The CDR3 DNA is TGTGCCAGTAGTATATCCGCGGGAGGAGCCGGGGAGCTGTTTTTT. Amino acids: CASSISAGGAGELFF.

Concerning this clone: Other DNA variants within this sample encode the same CDR3. V is TRBV11-3 and J is TRBJ1-5; D is possibly TRBD1 (5 bases). Trimming removed 2 bases from V and 0 bases from J, with 11 bases in between. CDR1 and CDR2 (germline): SGHNT, YENEEA. The CDR3 is made up of 16 amino acids. The CDR3 sequence: CASSLKGKNSNQPQHF. The CDR3 bases are TGTGCCAGCAGCTTAAAGGGGAAGAATAGCAATCAGCCCCAGCATTTT.

CDR3 protein: CASSFGQPVTSSYNEQFF. CDR3 DNA sequence: TGCGCCAGCAGCTTCGGACAGCCGGTTACGAGCTCCTACAATGAGCAGTTCTTC. The chain carries TRBV5-1 and TRBJ2-1, with a tentative D call TRBD1 (6 bases). Per the germline V gene, CDR1 is SGHRS and CDR2 is YFSETQ. Trimming took 2 bases from V and 0 from J, leaving 18 bases between them. The CDR3 runs 18 residues. Drawing the rest from reference TRBV5-1 and TRBJ2-1, the complete variable domain is KAGVTQTPRYLIKTRGQQVTLSCSPISGHRSVSWYQQTPGQGLQFLFEYFSETQRNKGNFPGRFSGRQFSNSRSEMNVSTLELGDSALYLCASSFGQPVTSSYNEQFFGPGTRLTVL.

V usage is TRBV18 and J usage is TRBJ1-5; unclear D gene. This CDR3 is 13 amino acids long. The V end was cut by 6 bases, the J end by 3 bases, with 9 bases between. Germline V gene lookup returns CDR1 KGHSH and CDR2 LQKENI. CDR3: CASSHGYNQPQHF. The CDR3 DNA is TGTGCCAGCTCCCACGGGTACAATCAGCCCCAGCATTTT.

V usage is TRBV27 and J usage is TRBJ2-7; 9 bases map to TRBD1. The CDR3 has 12 residues. The V and J ends lost 6 bases and 4 bases, in that order; junction bases with no gene match: 1. Germline CDR1 and CDR2: MNHEY and SMNVEV (reference sequence). The CDR3 is CASSGQGYEQYF. CDR3 in DNA: TGTGCCAGCAGCGGACAGGGGTACGAGCAGTACTTC.

The chain combines TRBV7-3 with TRBJ2-2, with 9 positions matching TRBD1. Germline CDR1 and CDR2: SGHTA and FQGTGA. The J segment lost 7 bases and the V segment lost 5 bases, leaving 11 bases of the junction unmatched. The CDR3 contains 16 residues. The DNA for the CDR3 is TGTGCCAGCAGCGTGACAGGGGGTCGGTTGGGCGGGGAGCTGTTTTTT. Translating gives CASSVTGGRLGGELFF.

The chain carries TRBV2 and TRBJ2-1; TRBD1 aligns across 7 bases. Germline lookup yields CDR1 SNHLY and CDR2 FYNNEI. This CDR3 has 13 amino acids. V shed 8 bases and J 4 bases; nucleotides not matched to a gene: 5. The CDR3 region is CASHRDSYNEQFF. The CDR3, as DNA: TGTGCCAGCCATAGGGACAGTTACAATGAGCAGTTCTTC.

Worth noting for this clone: Other DNA sequences from this sample encode an identical CDR3 as well. The V and J genes are TRBV7-3 and TRBJ1-3; D may be TRBD1 (6 bases). This CDR3 comprises 14 residues. V shed 2 bases and J shed 2 bases, with 7 bases lying between them. Germline-derived CDR1 and CDR2 are SGHTA and FQGTGA. The CDR3 loop is CASSLQGTGNTIYF. The CDR3 DNA sequence: TGTGCCAGCAGCTTACAGGGGACTGGAAACACCATATATTTT.